The T cell receptor beta chain described here comes from a study of beta chain features in type 1 diabetes. About the study: Comparable age, gender and cell yields were observed in patients relative to healthy donors.

This clone was detected only a few times. Its antigen is undetermined. This sample also contains other DNA sequences that code for the same CDR3. Overall study results and limits: Unsettled here was the matter of whether HLA type influences TCRB rearrangement. All four CD4+ subsets of Type 1 diabetes patients contained TCRB CDR3s that were moderately but significantly shorter.

The CDR3 loop spans 15 amino acids. Unmatched junction bases numbered 1, after V lost 3 bases and J lost 0 bases. Per the germline V gene, CDR1 is KGHSH and CDR2 is LQKENI. Expressed TCRB transcripts were sequenced because the isolated RNA had all been reverse transcribed beforehand. Produced via immunoSEQ multiplex PCR; TCRdb's table is partial and in-frame only. The data contain around 500,000 clones, over 25% of them seen just once; the ten biggest clones take up 0.05% to 0.065%. This receptor was obtained from a man between 18 and 29 years old in good health. V usage is TRBV18 and J usage is TRBJ2-3; TRBD2 matches 9 bases. The sequencing input was naive CD4+ T cells from blood. The CDR3 here is CASSPLAGSTDTQYF. DNA of the CDR3: TGTGCCAGCTCACCTCTAGCGGGGAGCACAGATACGCAGTATTTT. Combining the CDR3 with reference TRBV18 and TRBJ2-3 gives the whole variable domain NAGVMQNPRHLVRRRGQEARLRCSPMKGHSHVYWYRQLPEEGLKFMVYLQKENIIDESGMPKERFSAEFPKEGPSILRIQQVVRGDSAAYFCASSPLAGSTDTQYFGPGTRLTVL.